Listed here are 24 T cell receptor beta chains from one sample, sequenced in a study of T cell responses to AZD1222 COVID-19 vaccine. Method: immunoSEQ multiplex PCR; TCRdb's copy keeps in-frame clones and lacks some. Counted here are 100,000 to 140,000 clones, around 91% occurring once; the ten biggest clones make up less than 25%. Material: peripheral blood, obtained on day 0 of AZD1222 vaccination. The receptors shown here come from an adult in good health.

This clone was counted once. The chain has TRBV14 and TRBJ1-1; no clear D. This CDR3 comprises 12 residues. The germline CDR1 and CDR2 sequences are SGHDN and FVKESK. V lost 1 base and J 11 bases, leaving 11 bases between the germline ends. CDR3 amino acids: CASSQASARAFF. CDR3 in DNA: TGTGCCAGCAGCCAAGCAAGCGCTAGGGCTTTCTTT.

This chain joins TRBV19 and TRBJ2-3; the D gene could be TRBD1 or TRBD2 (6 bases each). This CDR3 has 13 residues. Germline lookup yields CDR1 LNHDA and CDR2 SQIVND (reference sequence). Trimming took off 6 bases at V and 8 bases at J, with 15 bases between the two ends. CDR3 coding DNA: TGTGCCAGTAGCGGGGGCCGTCGGATTACGCAGTATTTT. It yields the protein CASSGGRRITQYF.

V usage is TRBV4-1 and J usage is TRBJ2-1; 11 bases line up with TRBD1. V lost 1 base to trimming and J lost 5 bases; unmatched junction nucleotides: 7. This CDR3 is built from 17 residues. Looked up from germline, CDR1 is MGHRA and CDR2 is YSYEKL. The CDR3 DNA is TGCGCCAGCAGCCAAGTACCCGGACAGGGGGCTAACAATGAGCAGTTCTTC. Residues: CASSQVPGQGANNEQFF.

CDR3 residues: CASSRDNREKLFF. The CDR3 DNA follows: TGTGCCAGCAGCCGGGACAACCGAGAAAAACTGTTTTTT. V and J are TRBV14 and TRBJ1-4; a possible D gene is TRBD1 (6 bases). CDR3 size: 13 residues. Germline V lookup: CDR1 SGHDN, CDR2 FVKESK. With 4 bases removed from V and 8 bases from J, the gap between germline ends came to 11 bases.

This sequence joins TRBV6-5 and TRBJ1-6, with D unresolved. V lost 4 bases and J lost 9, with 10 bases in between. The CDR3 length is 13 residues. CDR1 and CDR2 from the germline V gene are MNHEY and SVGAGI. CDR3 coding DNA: TGTGCCAGCAGTTCGATATATGGTTCACCCCTCCACTTT. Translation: CASSSIYGSPLHF.

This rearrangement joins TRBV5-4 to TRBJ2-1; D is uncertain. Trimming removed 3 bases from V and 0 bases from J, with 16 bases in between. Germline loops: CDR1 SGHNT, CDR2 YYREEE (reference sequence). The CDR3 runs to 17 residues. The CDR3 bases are TGTGCCAGCAGCTCCCGACGGCAGATAAGCTCCTACAATGAGCAGTTCTTC. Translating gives CASSSRRQISSYNEQFF.

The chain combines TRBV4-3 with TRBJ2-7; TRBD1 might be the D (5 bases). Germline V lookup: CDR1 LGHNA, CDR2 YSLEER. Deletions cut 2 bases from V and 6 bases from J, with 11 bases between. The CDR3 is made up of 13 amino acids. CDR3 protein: CASSQWQGAEQYF. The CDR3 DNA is TGCGCCAGCAGCCAATGGCAAGGGGCCGAGCAGTACTTC.

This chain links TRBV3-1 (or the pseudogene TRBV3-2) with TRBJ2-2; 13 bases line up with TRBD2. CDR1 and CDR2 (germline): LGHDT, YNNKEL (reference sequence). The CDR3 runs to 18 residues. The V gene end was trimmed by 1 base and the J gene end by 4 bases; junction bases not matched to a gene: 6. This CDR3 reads CASSQGTSGGWSTGELFF. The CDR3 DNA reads TGTGCCAGCAGCCAAGGGACTAGCGGGGGATGGAGCACCGGGGAGCTGTTTTTT.

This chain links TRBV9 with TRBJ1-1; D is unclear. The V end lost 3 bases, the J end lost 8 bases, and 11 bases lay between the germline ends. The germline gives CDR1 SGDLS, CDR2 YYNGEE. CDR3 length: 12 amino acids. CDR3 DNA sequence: TGTGCCAGCAGCGGCGGGATAGGGGAAGCTTTCTTT. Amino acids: CASSGGIGEAFF.

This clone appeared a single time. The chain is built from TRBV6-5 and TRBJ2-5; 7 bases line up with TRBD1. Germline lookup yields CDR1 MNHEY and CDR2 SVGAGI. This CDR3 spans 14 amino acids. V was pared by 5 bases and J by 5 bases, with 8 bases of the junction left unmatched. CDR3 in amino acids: CASSQERGRETQYF. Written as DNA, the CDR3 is TGTGCCAGCAGTCAGGAGAGGGGGCGGGAGACCCAGTACTTC.

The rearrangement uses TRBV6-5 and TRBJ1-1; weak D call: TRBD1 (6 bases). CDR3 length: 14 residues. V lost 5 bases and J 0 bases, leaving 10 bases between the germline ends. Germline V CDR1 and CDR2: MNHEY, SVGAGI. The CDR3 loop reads CASSSGQMNTEAFF. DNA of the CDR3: TGTGCCAGCAGTAGTGGACAGATGAACACTGAAGCTTTCTTT.

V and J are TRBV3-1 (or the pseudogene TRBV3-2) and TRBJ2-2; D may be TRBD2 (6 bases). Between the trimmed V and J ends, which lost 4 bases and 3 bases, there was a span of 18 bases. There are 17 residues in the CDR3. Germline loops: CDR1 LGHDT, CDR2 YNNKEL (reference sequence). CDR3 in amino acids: CASSPRWGEEDTGELFF. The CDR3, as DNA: TGTGCCAGCAGCCCTCGTTGGGGGGAAGAGGACACCGGGGAGCTGTTTTTT.

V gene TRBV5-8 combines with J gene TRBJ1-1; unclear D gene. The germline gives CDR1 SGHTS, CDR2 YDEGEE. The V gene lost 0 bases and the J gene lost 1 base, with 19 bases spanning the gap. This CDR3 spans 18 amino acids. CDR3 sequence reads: CASSLGWGRRVGNTEAFF. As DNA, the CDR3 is TGTGCCAGCAGCTTGGGATGGGGTAGGAGAGTTGGGAACACTGAAGCTTTCTTT.

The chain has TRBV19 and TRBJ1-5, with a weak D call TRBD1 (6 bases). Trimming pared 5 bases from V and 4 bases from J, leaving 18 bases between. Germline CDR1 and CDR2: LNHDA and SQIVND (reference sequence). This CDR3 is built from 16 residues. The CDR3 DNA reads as TGTGCCAGTAGTCTTCGGACAGCCGCCGGTAATCAGCCCCAGCATTTT. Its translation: CASSLRTAAGNQPQHF. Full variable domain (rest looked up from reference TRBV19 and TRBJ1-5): DGGITQSPKYLFRKEGQNVTLSCEQNLNHDAMYWYRQDPGQGLRLIYYSQIVNDFQKGDIAEGYSVSREKKESFPLTVTSAQKNPTAFYLCASSLRTAAGNQPQHFGDGTRLSIL.

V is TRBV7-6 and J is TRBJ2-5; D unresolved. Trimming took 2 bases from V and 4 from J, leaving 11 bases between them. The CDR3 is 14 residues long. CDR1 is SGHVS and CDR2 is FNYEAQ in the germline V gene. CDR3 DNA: TGTGCCAGCAGCTTAACTCGCCAAACAGAGACCCAGTACTTC. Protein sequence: CASSLTRQTETQYF.

The CDR3 spells CASSLSANQETQYF. The CDR3 bases are TGTGCCAGCAGCTTATCAGCGAACCAAGAGACCCAGTACTTC. The gene calls are TRBV7-3 and TRBJ2-5; the D is unclear. The CDR3 extends over 14 amino acids. The germline gives CDR1 SGHTA, CDR2 FQGTGA. Trimming removed 2 bases at V and 0 bases at J, with 7 bases between.

CDR3 residues: CASSAILGGEQYF. The DNA for the CDR3 is TGTGCCAGCAGCGCTATTCTAGGGGGCGAGCAGTACTTC. The rearrangement uses TRBV11-3 and TRBJ2-7, with TRBD1 as a possible D gene (6 bases). Germline CDR1 reads SGHNT; CDR2 reads YENEEA. Trimming cost V 5 bases and J 6 bases, with 14 bases left between them. The CDR3 runs to 13 residues.

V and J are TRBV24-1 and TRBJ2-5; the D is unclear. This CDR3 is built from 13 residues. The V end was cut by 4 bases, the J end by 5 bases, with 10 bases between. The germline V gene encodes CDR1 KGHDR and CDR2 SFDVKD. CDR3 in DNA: TGTGCCACCAGTGACCCCCCATGGGAGACCCAGTACTTC. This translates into CATSDPPWETQYF.

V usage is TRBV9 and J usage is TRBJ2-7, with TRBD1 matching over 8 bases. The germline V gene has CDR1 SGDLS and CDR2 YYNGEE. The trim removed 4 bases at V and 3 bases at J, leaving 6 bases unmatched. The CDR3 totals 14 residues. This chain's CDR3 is CASSTGQASYEQYF. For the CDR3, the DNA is TGTGCCAGCAGCACGGGACAGGCAAGCTACGAGCAGTACTTC.

Here the CDR3 DNA reads TGCGCCAGCAGCCAAGATAAGGGTGAGCAGTTCTTC. Protein: CASSQDKGEQFF. The J gene is TRBJ2-1, the V gene TRBV4-1, with D hard to call. Trimming left V 0 bases short and J 9 bases short, with 6 bases between. This CDR3 comprises 12 residues. Germline assignment: CDR1 MGHRA and CDR2 YSYEKL.

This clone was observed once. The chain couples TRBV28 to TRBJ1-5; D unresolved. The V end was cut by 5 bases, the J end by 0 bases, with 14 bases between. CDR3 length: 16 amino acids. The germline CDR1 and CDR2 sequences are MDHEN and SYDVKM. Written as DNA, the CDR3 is TGTGCCAGCAGTCCTTTACCAACTTATAGCAATCAGCCCCAGCATTTT. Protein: CASSPLPTYSNQPQHF. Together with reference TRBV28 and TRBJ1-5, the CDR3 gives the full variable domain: DVKVTQSSRYLVKRTGEKVFLECVQDMDHENMFWYRQDPGLGLRLIYFSYDVKMKEKGDIPEGYSVSREKKERFSLILESASTNQTSMYLCASSPLPTYSNQPQHFGDGTRLSIL.

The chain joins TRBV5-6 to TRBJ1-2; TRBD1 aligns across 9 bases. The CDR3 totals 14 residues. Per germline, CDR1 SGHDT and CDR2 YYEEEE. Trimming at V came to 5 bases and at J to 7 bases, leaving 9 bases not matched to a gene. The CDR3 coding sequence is TGTGCCAGCAGACCAACAGGGGGCGATCCTGGCTACACCTTC. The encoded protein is CASRPTGGDPGYTF.

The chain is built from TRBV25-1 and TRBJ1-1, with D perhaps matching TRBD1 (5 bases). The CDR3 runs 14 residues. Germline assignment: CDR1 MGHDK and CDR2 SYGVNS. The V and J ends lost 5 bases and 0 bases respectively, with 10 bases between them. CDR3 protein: CASSYGGVNTEAFF. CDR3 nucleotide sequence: TGTGCCAGCAGTTACGGGGGAGTGAACACTGAAGCTTTCTTT.

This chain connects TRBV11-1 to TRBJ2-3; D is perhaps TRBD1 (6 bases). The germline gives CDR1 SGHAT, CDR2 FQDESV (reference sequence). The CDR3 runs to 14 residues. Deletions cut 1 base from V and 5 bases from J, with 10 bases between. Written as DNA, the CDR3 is TGTGCCAGCAGCTTAGGTACAGGGAGAGATACGCAGTATTTT. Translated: CASSLGTGRDTQYF.